This T cell receptor beta chain was retrieved from a study of OX40 agonist ivuxolimab in advanced cancers. Study-wide background: Dosing consisted of intravenous ivuxolimab at 0.01 to 10 mg/kg every 2 weeks. A male proportion of about 84% was recorded, with mean age 60 years and range roughly 23 to 90. Overall study findings and caveats: At doses 0.1 to 3.0 mg/kg, CD4+ and CD8+ clones expanded. Average numbers of expanded clones were greater in CD8+ T cells than in CD4+.

Profiling relied on immunoSEQ multiplex PCR, and the TCRdb table lists in-frame clones only, not all of them. The repertoire consists of approximately 60,000 clones, with 84% occurring once and the leading ten covering roughly 2%. Regarding this clone: What it binds is not known.

V lost 5 bases and J lost 5, with 9 bases in between. The CDR3 loop spans 13 amino acids. Germline loops: CDR1 SGHTA, CDR2 FQGTGA. The sequence was obtained from an adult with an advanced solid tumor such as melanoma, head and neck, liver or kidney cancer. The chain uses TRBV7-3 and TRBJ2-2, with a possible D match to TRBD2 (5 bases). The source was CD4+ or CD8+ T cells sorted from blood, collected in a trial of the OX40 agonist ivuxolimab. CDR3 in DNA: TGTGCCAGCAGCATGGACTGGACCGGGGAGCTGTTTTTT. Translated: CASSMDWTGELFF.